This T cell receptor beta chain was obtained from a study of T cell clonality in common variable immunodeficiency. V lost 3 bases, J lost 1 base, and 22 bases lay in between. The V gene's germline CDR1 is KGHSH and CDR2 LQKENI. The CDR3 has 18 amino acids. On this clone: Its antigen is unidentified. The DNA ends 3 residues before the CDR3 does, and the rest of the CDR3 is filled in from the germline J gene.

Study-level findings and limits: Reportedly, TCR beta sequences from common variable immunodeficiency showed fewer deletions and N-nucleotide insertions.

Profiled with immunoSEQ multiplex PCR; TCRdb holds only in-frame clones, not every one. The sample shows about 15,000 clones, none of them appearing just once. Patients and controls were mostly of Caucasian heritage. For at least one year, all CVID subjects received replacement immunoglobulin. The sequence was obtained from a human donor with common variable immunodeficiency. The sample taken for sequencing was peripheral blood mononuclear cells. The chain carries TRBV18 and TRBJ2-7, with D perhaps TRBD2 (6 bases). The part of the CDR3 DNA that was read is TGTGCCAGCTCACCTAACTGGAGGGTCTCTACAGTATCCTACGAG. Translation: CASSPNWRVSTVSYE. The entire CDR3 protein is CASSPNWRVSTVSYEQYF.